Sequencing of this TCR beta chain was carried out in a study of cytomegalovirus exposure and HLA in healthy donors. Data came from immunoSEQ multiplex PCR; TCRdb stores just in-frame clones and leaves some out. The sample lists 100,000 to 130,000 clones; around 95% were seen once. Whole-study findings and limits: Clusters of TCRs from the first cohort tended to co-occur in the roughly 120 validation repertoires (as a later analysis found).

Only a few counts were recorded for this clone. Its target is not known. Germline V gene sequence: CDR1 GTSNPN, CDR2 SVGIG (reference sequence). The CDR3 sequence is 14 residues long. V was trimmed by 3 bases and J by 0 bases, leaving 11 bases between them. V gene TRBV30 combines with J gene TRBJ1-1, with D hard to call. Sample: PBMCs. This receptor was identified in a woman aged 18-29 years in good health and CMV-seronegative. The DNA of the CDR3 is TGTGCCTGGAGCGTCCGCGATCTGAACACTGAAGCTTTCTTT. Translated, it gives CAWSVRDLNTEAFF.